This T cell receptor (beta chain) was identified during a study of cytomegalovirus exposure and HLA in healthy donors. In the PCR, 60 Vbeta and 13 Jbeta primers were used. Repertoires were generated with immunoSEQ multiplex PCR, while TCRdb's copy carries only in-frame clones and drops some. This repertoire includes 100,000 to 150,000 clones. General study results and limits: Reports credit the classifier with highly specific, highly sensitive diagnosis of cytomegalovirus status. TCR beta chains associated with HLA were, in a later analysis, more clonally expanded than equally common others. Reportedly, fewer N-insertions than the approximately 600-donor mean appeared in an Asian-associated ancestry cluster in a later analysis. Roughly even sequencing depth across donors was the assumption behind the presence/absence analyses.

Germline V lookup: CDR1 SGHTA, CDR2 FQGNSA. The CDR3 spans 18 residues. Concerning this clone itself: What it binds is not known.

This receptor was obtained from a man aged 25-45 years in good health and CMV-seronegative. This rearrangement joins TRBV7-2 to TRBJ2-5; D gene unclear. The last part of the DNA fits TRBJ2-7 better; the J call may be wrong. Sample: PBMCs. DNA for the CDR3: TGTGCCAGCAGCCCTAGACGCGGCCCGATCACTTCACTCTACGAGCAGTACTTC. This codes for CASSPRRGPITSLYEQYF.